These 29 T cell receptor beta chains were all obtained from the same sample, sequenced in a study of T cell responses to AZD1222 COVID-19 vaccine. Sequencing was performed with immunoSEQ multiplex PCR; in TCRdb, only in-frame clones are kept and a portion is missing. The table records 150,000 or so clones, 91% of them present only once. This material consisted of peripheral blood, taken on day 0 of AZD1222 vaccination. The receptors shown here come from an adult in good health.

The V gene is TRBV6-5, the J gene TRBJ2-7; no reliable D call. In germline, CDR1 is MNHEY, CDR2 SVGAGI. The CDR3 consists of 12 residues. Trimming took 11 bases from V and 0 from J, leaving 11 bases between them. CDR3 bases: TGTGCCGCCCAGAGGAGCTCCTACGAGCAGTACTTC. Residues: CAAQRSSYEQYF.

The chain recombines TRBV19 with TRBJ1-5; 8 bases line up with TRBD1. The junction had 7 bases not matched to a gene; V was cut back by 3 bases and J by 6 bases. CDR3 length equals 15 residues. Germline CDR1 LNHDA, CDR2 SQIVND (reference sequence). CDR3 bases: TGTGCCAGTAGTATGGGTCAGGGGGCGGTTCAGCCCCAGCATTTT. Its protein is CASSMGQGAVQPQHF.

The chain joins TRBV4-3 to TRBJ1-3; D remains ambiguous. Germline V lookup: CDR1 LGHNA, CDR2 YSLEER. Deletions cut 1 base from V and 4 bases from J, with 17 bases between. CDR3 length: 17 residues. The CDR3 sequence is CASSQVPVGSLGNTIYF. The CDR3 nucleotides read TGCGCCAGCAGCCAAGTCCCCGTCGGTTCGTTGGGAAACACCATATATTTT.

Comment on this clone: The sample contains more than one DNA sequence encoding this CDR3. The chain has TRBV2 and TRBJ1-5; D uncertain. The germline gives CDR1 SNHLY, CDR2 FYNNEI. CDR3 size: 12 residues. Trimming left V 6 bases short and J 0 bases short, with 3 bases between. CDR3: CASRYSNQPQHF. CDR3 DNA: TGTGCCAGCAGATATAGCAATCAGCCCCAGCATTTT. Filled out from reference TRBV2 and TRBJ1-5, the complete variable domain reads EPEVTQTPSHQVTQMGQEVILRCVPISNHLYFYWYRQILGQKVEFLVSFYNNEISEKSEIFDDQFSVERPDGSNFTLKIRSTKLEDSAMYFCASRYSNQPQHFGDGTRLSIL.

This chain joins TRBV5-4 and TRBJ2-7; D is undetermined. Germline V CDR1 and CDR2: SGHNT, YYREEE (reference sequence). Trimming stripped 0 bases from V and 9 bases from J, with 22 bases between. The CDR3 is 16 residues long. CDR3 sequence reads: CASSLARPGSTYGQYF. CDR3 coding DNA: TGTGCCAGCAGCTTGGCCCGCCCAGGATCTACGTATGGGCAGTACTTC.

The rearrangement links TRBV5-1 to TRBJ1-1; TRBD1 aligns across 8 bases. The germline gives CDR1 SGHRS, CDR2 YFSETQ. This CDR3 is built from 15 residues. J lost 1 base, V lost 3 bases, and 5 bases had no gene match. The CDR3 protein is CASSSQGQGNTEAFF. For the CDR3, the DNA is TGCGCCAGCAGCTCCCAAGGACAGGGGAACACTGAAGCTTTCTTT. Looking up the rest from reference TRBV5-1 and TRBJ1-1 gives the full variable domain: KAGVTQTPRYLIKTRGQQVTLSCSPISGHRSVSWYQQTPGQGLQFLFEYFSETQRNKGNFPGRFSGRQFSNSRSEMNVSTLELGDSALYLCASSSQGQGNTEAFFGQGTRLTVV.

V usage is TRBV5-1 and J usage is TRBJ1-2, with D maybe TRBD1 (6 bases). Trimming took off 0 bases at V and 3 bases at J, with 12 bases between the two ends. Germline values: CDR1 SGHRS, CDR2 YFSETQ. This CDR3 has 15 amino acids. DNA of the CDR3: TGCGCCAGCAGCTTGGAGTCCCACAGGGACTATGGCTACACCTTC. It codes for CASSLESHRDYGYTF.

The rearrangement uses TRBV6-5 and TRBJ2-2, with 8 nucleotides matching TRBD2. The ends lost 6 bases at V and 1 base at J; junction bases unmatched: 4. This CDR3 is 15 amino acids long. Per the germline V gene, CDR1 is MNHEY and CDR2 is SVGAGI. CDR3 bases: TGTGCCAGCAGGACACTAGCGGTGAACACCGGGGAGCTGTTTTTT. This codes for CASRTLAVNTGELFF.

This chain connects TRBV23-1 to TRBJ1-5; 7 bases fit TRBD1. TRBV23-1 is an ORF for which the function is uncertain. The V and J ends lost 2 bases and 0 bases, in that order; junction bases with no gene match: 7. The CDR3 length is 17 residues. Written as DNA, the CDR3 is TGCGCCAGCAGTCAACCCGGGACAGCCGATAGCAATCAGCCCCAGCATTTT. Its translation is CASSQPGTADSNQPQHF.

The genes are TRBV5-1 and TRBJ2-2; D not resolved. CDR1 is SGHRS and CDR2 is YFSETQ in the germline V gene. V gave up 1 base and J gave up 1 base, with 8 bases separating them. The CDR3 is 15 residues long. The CDR3 sequence: CASSLSPQNTGELFF. The CDR3 region has the DNA TGCGCCAGCAGCTTGTCACCTCAGAACACCGGGGAGCTGTTTTTT.

The rearrangement links TRBV27 to TRBJ2-1; unclear D gene. The CDR3 runs to 12 residues. Trimming left V 3 bases short and J 7 bases short, with 7 bases between. CDR1 is MNHEY and CDR2 is SMNVEV in the germline V gene (reference sequence). The CDR3 nucleotides read TGTGCCAGCAGTTTGTCGGCAAATGAGCAGTTCTTC. Amino acids: CASSLSANEQFF.

The chain is built from TRBV6-6 and TRBJ2-5; D is tentatively TRBD1 or TRBD2 (5 bases each). Trimming left V 2 bases short and J 2 bases short, with 12 bases between. The CDR3 contains 15 residues. CDR1 MNHNY and CDR2 SVGAGI come from the germline V gene (reference sequence). In DNA, the CDR3 is TGTGCCAGCAGTTACGCCGGGACCATACAAGAGACCCAGTACTTC. Its translation is CASSYAGTIQETQYF.

This chain links TRBV6-5 with TRBJ2-7, with unresolved D. Per the germline V gene, CDR1 is MNHEY and CDR2 is SVGAGI. Trimming stripped 6 bases from V and 0 bases from J, with 12 bases between. The CDR3 runs 14 residues. CDR3 sequence: CASSRTVSSYEQYF. The CDR3 DNA reads as TGTGCCAGCAGCCGGACGGTGAGCTCCTACGAGCAGTACTTC.

This chain uses TRBV28 with TRBJ1-2; no clear D gene. The CDR3 covers 13 residues. With 8 bases removed from V and 1 base from J, the gap between germline ends came to 11 bases. Germline V CDR1 and CDR2: MDHEN, SYDVKM. CDR3 coding DNA: TGTGCCAGCCGTCAGTGGGGTAACTATGGCTACACCTTC. Translating gives CASRQWGNYGYTF.

The J gene is TRBJ2-7, the V gene TRBV10-3; D perhaps matches TRBD1 (5 bases). The CDR3 is 12 amino acids. Trimming took off 6 bases at V and 0 bases at J, with 6 bases between the two ends. Germline CDR1 reads ENHRY; CDR2 reads SYGVKD. CDR3 DNA sequence: TGTGCCATCAGCAGGGACTCCTACGAGCAGTACTTC. Translation: CAISRDSYEQYF.

This rearrangement joins TRBV11-2 to TRBJ1-2; TRBD1 matches at 9 bases. Per the germline V gene, CDR1 is SGHAT and CDR2 is FQNNGV. This CDR3 comprises 14 residues. V shed 3 bases and J 2 bases; nucleotides not matched to a gene: 1. The CDR3 sequence is CASSFGQGNYGYTF. Written as DNA, the CDR3 is TGTGCCAGCAGCTTCGGACAGGGGAACTATGGCTACACCTTC.

The chain recombines TRBV28 with TRBJ2-4; 7 positions match TRBD2. CDR1 and CDR2 (germline): MDHEN, SYDVKM. This CDR3 has 16 residues. V dropped 1 base and J dropped 1; count of bases not matched to a gene: 4. CDR3: CASSLLASGAKNIQYF. The CDR3 DNA is TGTGCCAGCAGTTTATTGGCTAGCGGTGCCAAAAACATTCAGTACTTC. The full variable domain, completed using reference TRBV28 and TRBJ2-4, is DVKVTQSSRYLVKRTGEKVFLECVQDMDHENMFWYRQDPGLGLRLIYFSYDVKMKEKGDIPEGYSVSREKKERFSLILESASTNQTSMYLCASSLLASGAKNIQYFGAGTRLSVL.

The V and J genes are TRBV2 and TRBJ2-7; D ambiguous. Deletions cut 8 bases from V and 3 bases from J, with 14 bases between. Germline CDR1 and CDR2: SNHLY and FYNNEI. This CDR3 contains 13 residues. The chain's CDR3 is CASGSDTHYEQYF. In DNA, the CDR3 is TGTGCCAGCGGAAGCGACACTCACTACGAGCAGTACTTC.

The chain combines TRBV7-3 with TRBJ2-2; D gene ambiguous. The V end was cut by 3 bases, the J end by 8 bases, with 7 bases between. The length of the CDR3 is 12 residues. Germline V gene data show CDR1 as SGHTA and CDR2 as FQGTGA. The DNA for the CDR3 is TGTGCCAGCAGCTTGTGGCCGGGGGAGCTGTTTTTT. Amino acid sequence: CASSLWPGELFF.

V and J are TRBV5-1 and TRBJ1-2, with unresolved D. Between the trimmed V and J ends, which lost 3 bases and 2 bases, there was a span of 11 bases. Germline V gene sequence: CDR1 SGHRS, CDR2 YFSETQ. This CDR3 has 14 residues. CDR3: CASSSGQGNYGYTF. DNA of the CDR3: TGCGCCAGCAGCTCAGGTCAAGGGAACTATGGCTACACCTTC.

J is TRBJ2-7 and V is TRBV7-9; D possibly uses TRBD1 or TRBD2 (5 bases each). Germline V gene data show CDR1 as SEHNR and CDR2 as FQNEAQ (reference sequence). The CDR3 sequence is 14 residues long. Trimming shortened V by 0 bases and J by 2 bases, and 8 bases separated the two germline ends. The CDR3 is CASSLAGDPYEQYF. The CDR3 DNA is TGTGCCAGCAGCTTAGCGGGGGATCCCTACGAGCAGTACTTC.

The CDR3 DNA reads TGTGCCTGGCGGCAGGGGGGTACAGATACGCAGTATTTT. This translates into CAWRQGGTDTQYF. This chain joins TRBV30 and TRBJ2-3, with a tentative D call TRBD1 (7 bases). CDR1 and CDR2 from the germline V gene are GTSNPN and SVGIG (reference sequence). The CDR3 spans 13 residues. The V end lost 5 bases, the J end lost 3 bases, and 12 bases lay between the germline ends.

The V and J genes are TRBV11-2 and TRBJ1-6; D unclear. Trimming removed 5 bases at V and 7 bases at J, with 12 bases between. Germline V CDR1 and CDR2: SGHAT, FQNNGV. The CDR3 sequence is 14 residues long. The CDR3 DNA sequence: TGTGCCAGCAGCCTTACAGAGCGCAATTCACCCCTCCACTTT. Amino acid sequence: CASSLTERNSPLHF. Drawing the rest from reference TRBV11-2 and TRBJ1-6, the complete variable domain is EAGVAQSPRYKIIEKRQSVAFWCNPISGHATLYWYQQILGQGPKLLIQFQNNGVVDDSQLPKDRFSAERLKGVDSTLKIQPAKLEDSAVYLCASSLTERNSPLHFGNGTRLTVT.

The CDR3 DNA reads as TGTGCCAGCAGCTTCAGGGTTCCGACGTATCCCGGGGAGCTGTTTTTT. It is translated as CASSFRVPTYPGELFF. The V and J genes are TRBV5-6 and TRBJ2-2; TRBD1 might be the D (5 bases). The CDR3 consists of 16 residues. Germline loops: CDR1 SGHDT, CDR2 YYEEEE. Trimming removed 2 bases at V and 6 bases at J, with 17 bases between. Full variable domain (outside the CDR3, taken from reference TRBV5-6 and TRBJ2-2): DAGVTQSPTHLIKTRGQQVTLRCSPKSGHDTVSWYQQALGQGPQFIFQYYEEEERQRGNFPDRFSGHQFPNYSSELNVNALLLGDSALYLCASSFRVPTYPGELFFGEGSRLTVL.

J is TRBJ1-1 and V is TRBV30; D ambiguous. The CDR3 totals 12 residues. V lost 4 bases to trimming and J lost 4 bases, with 10 bases between them. Germline CDR1 reads GTSNPN; CDR2 reads SVGIG (reference sequence). CDR3 sequence reads: CAWNQESTEAFF. The CDR3 nucleotides read TGTGCCTGGAACCAGGAAAGCACTGAAGCTTTCTTT.

The chain joins TRBV14 to TRBJ2-5; no clear D. CDR3 length equals 14 residues. The germline V gene encodes CDR1 SGHDN and CDR2 FVKESK. V was pared by 6 bases and J by 2 bases, with 13 bases between. In nucleotides, the CDR3 is TGTGCCAGCAGTGAACCGTCCGGGCAAGAGACCCAGTACTTC. Its protein product is CASSEPSGQETQYF. Supplemented by reference TRBV14 and TRBJ2-5, the full variable domain reads EAGVTQFPSHSVIEKGQTVTLRCDPISGHDNLYWYRRVMGKEIKFLLHFVKESKQDESGMPNNRFLAERTGGTYSTLKVQPAELEDSGVYFCASSEPSGQETQYFGPGTRLLVL.

The rearrangement joins TRBV4-1 to TRBJ1-2, with no clear D. Germline CDR1 is MGHRA and CDR2 is YSYEKL. This CDR3 has 14 residues. V was cut by 3 bases and J by 6 bases, with 14 bases left in between. The CDR3 DNA is TGCGCCAGCAGCCATAACCCCCAGAGGGATGGCTACACCTTC. Its translation: CASSHNPQRDGYTF.

The rearrangement links TRBV6-2 or TRBV6-3 to TRBJ1-4; 11 bases line up with TRBD1. CDR3 size: 16 residues. V gave up 5 bases and J gave up 6 bases; unmatched junction bases: 8. Germline lookup yields CDR1 MNHEY and CDR2 SVGEGT. The CDR3 loop reads CASSTGTGGSDEKLFF. CDR3 sequence (DNA): TGTGCCAGCAGTACCGGGACAGGGGGAAGCGATGAAAAACTGTTTTTT.

V usage is TRBV7-2 and J usage is TRBJ2-7; D gene ambiguous. The CDR3 is made up of 13 amino acids. Germline V gene data show CDR1 as SGHTA and CDR2 as FQGNSA. Trimming removed 2 bases from V and 0 bases from J, with 5 bases in between. The CDR3 spells CASSLTDSYEQYF. As DNA, the CDR3 is TGTGCCAGCAGCTTAACAGACTCCTACGAGCAGTACTTC. The whole variable domain, remainder taken from reference TRBV7-2 and TRBJ2-7, is GAGVSQSPSNKVTEKGKDVELRCDPISGHTALYWYRQSLGQGLEFLIYFQGNSAPDKSGLPSDRFSAERTGGSVSTLTIQRTQQEDSAVYLCASSLTDSYEQYFGPGTRLTVT.